These T cell receptor beta chains were read from a single sample in a study of blood T cell repertoires in COVID-19. Repertoires were generated with immunoSEQ multiplex PCR, while TCRdb's copy carries only in-frame clones and drops some. The sample contains roughly 100,000 clones, about four fifths of which appear only once. The sequencing sample was made of peripheral blood. These receptors all come from a woman aged 80 or over with acute or convalescent COVID-19. Each CDR3 is given with its conserved first and last residue. D genes are given only for firm matches. Clone size is stated in some rows and not others, as once, few, many or a class when expanded.

j_gene: TRBJ2-3; v_gene: TRBV19; abundance: .; d_gene: .; CDR3nt: TGTGCCAGTAGTCGCGGACCTTTTGGCCAGGGGCCTATGGATACGCAGTATTTT; CDR3aa: CASSRGPFGQGPMDTQYF
j_gene: TRBJ2-7; v_gene: TRBV3-1/TRBV3-2; abundance: .; d_gene: TRBD2; CDR3nt: TGTGCCAGCAGCCCCGCTAGCGGGAGTGGGTACGAGCAGTACTTC; CDR3aa: CASSPASGSGYEQYF
j_gene: TRBJ1-5; v_gene: TRBV29-1; abundance: .; d_gene: .; CDR3nt: TGCAGCGTTGAAGAAGGAAACGCACGCGGAGGACCCCAGCATTTT; CDR3aa: CSVEEGNARGGPQHF
j_gene: TRBJ2-1; v_gene: TRBV5-1; abundance: .; d_gene: TRBD2; CDR3nt: TGCGCCAGCAGTGTGGGACTCGGGGGGAATGAGCAGTTCTTC; CDR3aa: CASSVGLGGNEQFF
j_gene: TRBJ1-2; v_gene: TRBV18; abundance: .; d_gene: .; CDR3nt: TGTGCCAGCTCACCGTCAGGGGCCAACTATGGCTACACCTTC; CDR3aa: CASSPSGANYGYTF
j_gene: TRBJ1-2; v_gene: TRBV28; abundance: .; d_gene: TRBD1; CDR3nt: TGTGCCAGCAGTTTTCAGGGGGCCCTCGGCTACACCTTC; CDR3aa: CASSFQGALGYTF
j_gene: TRBJ2-7; v_gene: TRBV21-1; abundance: .; d_gene: .; CDR3nt: TGTGCCAGCAGCAAACTCCCAGGCCGTAGCTCCTACGAGCAGTACTTC; CDR3aa: CASSKLPGRSSYEQYF
j_gene: TRBJ2-4; v_gene: TRBV7-2; abundance: .; d_gene: TRBD2; CDR3nt: TGTGCCAGCAGCTTAGGACTAGCGGAAAACATTCAGTACTTC; CDR3aa: CASSLGLAENIQYF
j_gene: TRBJ1-5; v_gene: TRBV19; abundance: .; d_gene: .; CDR3nt: TGTGCCAGTAGTATTGGACAGTTCAATCAGCCCCAGCATTTT; CDR3aa: CASSIGQFNQPQHF
j_gene: TRBJ2-3; v_gene: TRBV7-9; abundance: once; d_gene: TRBD2; CDR3nt: TGTGCCAGCAGCTTAGTAGGGACTAAGGATACGCAGTATTTT; CDR3aa: CASSLVGTKDTQYF
j_gene: TRBJ2-6; v_gene: TRBV7-9; abundance: .; d_gene: TRBD2; CDR3nt: TGTGCCATCGCCGGAATAGCGGGCAAGGGAGTCTCTGGGGCCAACGTCCTGACTTTC; CDR3aa: CAIAGIAGKGVSGANVLTF
j_gene: TRBJ2-7; v_gene: TRBV28; abundance: once; d_gene: TRBD1; CDR3nt: TGTGCCAGCAGTTTATATGGGACAGGGTCCCACGAGCAGTACTTC; CDR3aa: CASSLYGTGSHEQYF
j_gene: TRBJ2-5; v_gene: TRBV7-7; abundance: .; d_gene: TRBD2; CDR3nt: TGTGCCACCTCCATAACAGGACTAGCGTGGGAGACCCAGTACTTC; CDR3aa: CATSITGLAWETQYF
j_gene: TRBJ1-6; v_gene: TRBV19; abundance: many; d_gene: .; CDR3nt: TGTGCCAGTAGTATGGGAGGGCTGGGTTCACCCCTCCACTTT; CDR3aa: CASSMGGLGSPLHF
j_gene: TRBJ2-3; v_gene: TRBV19; abundance: .; d_gene: TRBD1; CDR3nt: TGTGCCAGTAGTACGGGACAGGGGGCGGCGGATACGCAGTATTTT; CDR3aa: CASSTGQGAADTQYF
j_gene: TRBJ2-3; v_gene: TRBV6-5; abundance: .; d_gene: TRBD1; CDR3nt: TGTGCCAGCAGTCCGACAGGGGCGCAGGCAGATACGCAGTATTTT; CDR3aa: CASSPTGAQADTQYF
j_gene: TRBJ2-3; v_gene: TRBV19; abundance: .; d_gene: .; CDR3nt: TGTGCCAGTAGTATGATGCCAGGAGATACGCAGTATTTT; CDR3aa: CASSMMPGDTQYF
j_gene: TRBJ2-5; v_gene: TRBV10-3; abundance: .; d_gene: TRBD1; CDR3nt: TGTGCCATCAGTATGACAGGGAAAGGGGAAGAGACCCAGTACTTC; CDR3aa: CAISMTGKGEETQYF
j_gene: TRBJ1-1; v_gene: TRBV6-1; abundance: .; d_gene: .; CDR3nt: TGTGCCAGCAGTGAAAGGACAGCTCTTGAAGCTTTCTTT; CDR3aa: CASSERTALEAFF
j_gene: TRBJ2-6; v_gene: TRBV28; abundance: .; d_gene: .; CDR3nt: TGTGCCAGCAGTGCTACACAGGGTCCGGGGGCCAACGTCCTGACTTTC; CDR3aa: CASSATQGPGANVLTF
j_gene: TRBJ1-2; v_gene: TRBV6-6; abundance: .; d_gene: TRBD1; CDR3nt: TGTGCCAGCAGTTGGGACAGCACCTATGGCTACACCTTC; CDR3aa: CASSWDSTYGYTF
j_gene: TRBJ2-5; v_gene: TRBV30; abundance: .; d_gene: .; CDR3nt: TGTGCCTGGAGTGTACTGGAGACCCAGTACTTC; CDR3aa: CAWSVLETQYF
j_gene: TRBJ2-7; v_gene: TRBV7-6; abundance: few; d_gene: TRBD1; CDR3nt: TGTGCCAGCAGCTCGTTGACAGGGCTTTACGAGCAGTACTTC; CDR3aa: CASSSLTGLYEQYF
j_gene: TRBJ1-5; v_gene: TRBV5-1; abundance: few; d_gene: .; CDR3nt: TGCGCCAGCAGCTTGTCAGGGGACGAGCCCCAGCATTTT; CDR3aa: CASSLSGDEPQHF
j_gene: TRBJ2-1; v_gene: TRBV29-1; abundance: .; d_gene: TRBD1; CDR3nt: TGCAGCGCACGTGAGGGGGCCAACAATGAGCAGTTCTTC; CDR3aa: CSAREGANNEQFF
j_gene: TRBJ1-1; v_gene: TRBV2; abundance: .; d_gene: TRBD1; CDR3nt: TGTGCCAGCAGGGTTTACAGGGGAGGGAACACTGAAGCTTTCTTT; CDR3aa: CASRVYRGGNTEAFF